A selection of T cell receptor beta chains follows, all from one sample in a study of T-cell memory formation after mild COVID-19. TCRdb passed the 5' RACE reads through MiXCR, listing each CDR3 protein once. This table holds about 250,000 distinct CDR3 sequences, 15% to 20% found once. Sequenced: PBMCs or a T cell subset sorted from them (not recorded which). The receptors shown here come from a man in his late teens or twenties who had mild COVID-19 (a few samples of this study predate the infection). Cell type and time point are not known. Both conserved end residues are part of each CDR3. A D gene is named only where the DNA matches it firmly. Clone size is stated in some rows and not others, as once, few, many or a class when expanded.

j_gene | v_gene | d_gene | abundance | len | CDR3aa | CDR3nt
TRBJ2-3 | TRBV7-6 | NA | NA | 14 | CASSHLGHTDTQYF | TGTGCCAGCAGCCACCTGGGGCATACAGATACGCAGTATTTT
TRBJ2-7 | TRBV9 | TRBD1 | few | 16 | CASSVASDRGPYEQYF | TGTGCCAGCAGCGTAGCATCGGACAGGGGGCCGTACGAGCAGTACTTC
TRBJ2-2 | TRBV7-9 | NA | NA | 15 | CASSLWAGGSGELFF | TGTGCCAGCAGCCTATGGGCCGGAGGGTCAGGGGAGCTGTTTTTT
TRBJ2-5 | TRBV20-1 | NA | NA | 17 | CSARDARGGGGQETQYF | TGCAGTGCTAGAGACGCGAGGGGGGGAGGCGGCCAAGAGACCCAGTACTTC
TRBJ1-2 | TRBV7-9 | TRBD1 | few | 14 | CASSLTGNRYGYTF | TGTGCCAGCAGCTTGACAGGGAATCGCTATGGCTACACCTTC
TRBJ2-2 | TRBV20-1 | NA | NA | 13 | CSAPGQNTGELFF | TGCAGTGCCCCCGGACAGAACACCGGGGAGCTGTTTTTT
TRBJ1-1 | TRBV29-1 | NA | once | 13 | CSVEDPGGTEAFF | TGCAGCGTTGAAGATCCGGGGGGCACTGAAGCTTTCTTT
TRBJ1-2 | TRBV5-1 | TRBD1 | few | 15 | CASSPTGQDHYGYTF | TGCGCCAGCAGCCCTACCGGACAGGACCACTATGGCTACACCTTC
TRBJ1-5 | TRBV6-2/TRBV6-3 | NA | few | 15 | CASSPPRPSPKPQHF | TGTGCCAGCAGTCCTCCGAGGCCCTCCCCTAAGCCCCAGCATTTT
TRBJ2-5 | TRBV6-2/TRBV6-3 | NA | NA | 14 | CASSYWTGKETQYF | TGTGCCAGCAGTTACTGGACGGGGAAAGAGACCCAGTACTTC
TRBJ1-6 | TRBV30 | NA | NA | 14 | CAWSGTGLRAPLHF | TGTGCCTGGAGTGGGACGGGGCTTAGGGCACCCCTCCACTTT
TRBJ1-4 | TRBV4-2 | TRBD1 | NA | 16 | CASSQDSRTGGRRLFF | TGTGCCAGCAGCCAAGATAGCCGGACAGGGGGCAGGAGACTGTTTTTT
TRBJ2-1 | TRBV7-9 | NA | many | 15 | CASSLVASNHNEQFF | TGTGCCAGCAGCTTAGTGGCTAGCAACCACAATGAGCAGTTCTTC
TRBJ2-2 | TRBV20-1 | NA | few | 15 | CSARDLGEDTGELFF | TGCAGTGCTAGAGATCTAGGGGAGGACACCGGGGAGCTGTTTTTT
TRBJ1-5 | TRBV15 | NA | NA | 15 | CATSVTTLQGQPQHF | TGTGCCACCAGCGTAACAACCCTTCAGGGTCAGCCCCAGCATTTT
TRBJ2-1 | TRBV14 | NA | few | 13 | CASSSRGDNEQFF | TGTGCCAGCAGCTCCAGGGGGGACAATGAGCAGTTCTTC
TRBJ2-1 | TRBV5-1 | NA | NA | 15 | CASSLVGVVSNEQFF | TGCGCCAGCAGCTTGGTAGGAGTTGTCTCCAATGAGCAGTTCTTC
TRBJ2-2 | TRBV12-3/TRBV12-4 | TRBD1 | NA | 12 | CASEQGGGELFF | TGTGCCAGCGAACAGGGGGGCGGGGAGCTGTTTTTT
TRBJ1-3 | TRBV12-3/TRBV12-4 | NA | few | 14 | CASSSVGVGNTIYF | TGTGCCAGCAGTTCGGTCGGTGTGGGAAACACCATATATTTT
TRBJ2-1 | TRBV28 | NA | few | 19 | CASSFWSRVDRRGYNEQFF | TGTGCCAGCAGTTTTTGGTCCAGGGTTGATCGCAGGGGTTACAATGAGCAGTTCTTC
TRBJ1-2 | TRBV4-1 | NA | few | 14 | CASSPGTPPEGYTF | TGCGCCAGCAGCCCCGGGACACCCCCGGAGGGCTACACCTTC
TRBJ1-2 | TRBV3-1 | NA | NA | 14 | CASSQMTVDYGYTF | TGTGCCAGCAGCCAAATGACAGTAGACTATGGCTACACCTTC
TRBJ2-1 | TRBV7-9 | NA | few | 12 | CASSRDLSEQFF | TGTGCCAGCAGCCGGGACCTGAGTGAGCAGTTCTTC
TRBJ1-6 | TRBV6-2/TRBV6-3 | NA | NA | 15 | CASSYGQGPLSPLHF | TGTGCCAGCAGTTACGGCCAGGGGCCGCTTTCACCCCTCCACTTT
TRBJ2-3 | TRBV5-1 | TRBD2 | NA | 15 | CASSWEGIPQDTQYF | TGCGCCAGCAGCTGGGAGGGGATTCCCCAAGATACGCAGTATTTT
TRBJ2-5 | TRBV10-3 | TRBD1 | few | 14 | CAIRGTGRKETQYF | TGTGCCATCAGAGGGACAGGGCGAAAAGAGACCCAGTACTTC
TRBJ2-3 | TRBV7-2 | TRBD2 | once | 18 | CASSFSPGTGLVTDTQYF | TGTGCCAGCAGCTTCTCACCGGGGACGGGACTAGTGACAGATACGCAGTATTTT
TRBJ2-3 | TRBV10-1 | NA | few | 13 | CASSAGYTDTQYF | TGCGCCAGCAGTGCGGGGTACACAGATACGCAGTATTTT
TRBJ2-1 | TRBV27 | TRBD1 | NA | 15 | CASSLGQGFYNEQFF | TGTGCCAGCAGTCTCGGACAGGGGTTCTACAATGAGCAGTTCTTC